One and the same sample provided the 10 T cell receptor beta chains below, sequenced in a study of blood T cell repertoires in COVID-19. Method: immunoSEQ multiplex PCR; TCRdb's copy keeps in-frame clones and lacks some. The sample holds approximately 280,000 clones, around 86% seen once. The sample consisted of PBMCs or T cells enriched from blood (not recorded which). These receptor sequences come from a woman under 30 who had recovered from COVID-19.

As for this clone: The same CDR3 can be traced to other DNA sequences in this sample. The chain links TRBV3-1 (or the pseudogene TRBV3-2) to TRBJ2-2; 7 bases match TRBD2. The germline CDR1 and CDR2 sequences are LGHDT and YNNKEL (reference sequence). V lost 1 base to trimming and J lost 3 bases; unmatched junction nucleotides: 2. CDR3 length equals 15 residues. CDR3 in amino acids: CASSQVLADTGELFF. CDR3 nucleotides: TGTGCCAGCAGCCAAGTCCTAGCGGACACCGGGGAGCTGTTTTTT.

The chain couples TRBV7-6 to TRBJ2-1, with D possibly matching TRBD2 (6 bases). Trimming shortened V by 5 bases and J by 3 bases, and 11 bases separated the two germline ends. Germline V gene sequence: CDR1 SGHVS, CDR2 FNYEAQ. CDR3 length: 14 residues. CDR3 region: CASSPRELYNEQFF. The CDR3 DNA reads as TGTGCCAGCAGCCCCCGGGAGCTCTACAATGAGCAGTTCTTC. Combining the CDR3 with reference TRBV7-6 and TRBJ2-1 gives the whole variable domain GAGVSQSPRYKVTKRGQDVALRCDPISGHVSLYWYRQALGQGPEFLTYFNYEAQQDKSGLPNDRFSAERPEGSISTLTIQRTEQRDSAMYRCASSPRELYNEQFFGPGTRLTVL.

This chain joins TRBV6-2 or TRBV6-3 and TRBJ1-5; the match to TRBD1 covers 7 bases. CDR1 is MNHEY, CDR2 SVGEGT, per germline. The CDR3 is 15 amino acids. V lost 4 bases, J lost 4 bases, and 7 bases stayed unmatched. The CDR3 loop is CASSSWDSSNQPQHF. As DNA, the CDR3 is TGTGCCAGCAGTTCCTGGGACAGTTCAAATCAGCCCCAGCATTTT.

The chain uses TRBV2 and TRBJ2-5; the match to TRBD2 covers 7 bases. This CDR3 contains 16 residues. CDR1 and CDR2 (germline): SNHLY, FYNNEI. V was pared by 2 bases and J by 2 bases, with 8 bases of the junction left unmatched. CDR3 region: CASSERSGGFQETQYF. Written as DNA, the CDR3 is TGTGCCAGCAGTGAAAGGTCGGGGGGATTTCAAGAGACCCAGTACTTC.

This clone has a single count. The chain combines TRBV7-9 with TRBJ2-3; D not resolved. Germline V gene sequence: CDR1 SEHNR, CDR2 FQNEAQ (reference sequence). CDR3 size: 12 residues. The V and J ends lost 1 base and 6 bases respectively, with 5 bases between them. The CDR3 DNA sequence: TGTGCCAGCAGCTTAGTACAGGATACGCAGTATTTT. Amino acid sequence: CASSLVQDTQYF.

The rearrangement joins TRBV6-2 or TRBV6-3 to TRBJ1-6; 7 positions agree with TRBD1. CDR3 size: 13 residues. V was pared by 2 bases and J by 10 bases, with 2 bases of the junction left unmatched. CDR1 MNHEY and CDR2 SVGEGT come from the germline V gene. CDR3 bases: TGTGCCAGCAGTTACCAGGGGGGCTCACCCCTCCACTTT. It encodes CASSYQGGSPLHF.

The chain combines TRBV29-1 with TRBJ2-6, with TRBD2 as a possible D gene (5 bases). The V end was cut by 3 bases, the J end by 0 bases, with 9 bases between. The CDR3 has 15 amino acids. The germline V gene encodes CDR1 SQVTM and CDR2 ANQGSEA. CDR3 DNA: TGCAGCGTTGATTGGGGAGTCTCTGGGGCCAACGTCCTGACTTTC. Its translation: CSVDWGVSGANVLTF.

The rearrangement uses TRBV3-1 (or the pseudogene TRBV3-2) and TRBJ1-6; 9 nucleotides align to TRBD1. CDR1 is LGHDT and CDR2 is YNNKEL in the germline V gene (reference sequence). The CDR3 extends over 16 amino acids. The V segment lost 3 bases and the J segment 8 bases; nucleotides outside the gene matches: 8. The CDR3 protein is CASSHALGTGHSPLHF. DNA for the CDR3: TGTGCCAGCAGCCACGCCTTAGGGACAGGGCATTCACCCCTCCACTTT.

The chain couples TRBV5-1 to TRBJ2-3, with 8 positions matching TRBD2. CDR1 SGHRS and CDR2 YFSETQ come from the germline V gene. The CDR3 has 15 residues. J lost 6 bases, V lost 3 bases, and 9 bases had no gene match. CDR3 nucleotide sequence: TGCGCCAGCAGCTCCTCCGGGACGGGGGGGGATACGCAGTATTTT. It specifies CASSSSGTGGDTQYF. Based on the CDR3 plus reference TRBV5-1 and TRBJ2-3, the full variable domain is KAGVTQTPRYLIKTRGQQVTLSCSPISGHRSVSWYQQTPGQGLQFLFEYFSETQRNKGNFPGRFSGRQFSNSRSEMNVSTLELGDSALYLCASSSSGTGGDTQYFGPGTRLTVL.

The V gene is TRBV2, the J gene TRBJ1-4; D ambiguous. Germline V lookup: CDR1 SNHLY, CDR2 FYNNEI. V lost 4 bases, J lost 15 bases, and 12 bases lay in between. This CDR3 has 11 amino acids. In DNA form, the CDR3 reads TGTGCCAGCAGTGTGGCGGAGAGATTGTTTTTT. Encoded protein: CASSVAERLFF.